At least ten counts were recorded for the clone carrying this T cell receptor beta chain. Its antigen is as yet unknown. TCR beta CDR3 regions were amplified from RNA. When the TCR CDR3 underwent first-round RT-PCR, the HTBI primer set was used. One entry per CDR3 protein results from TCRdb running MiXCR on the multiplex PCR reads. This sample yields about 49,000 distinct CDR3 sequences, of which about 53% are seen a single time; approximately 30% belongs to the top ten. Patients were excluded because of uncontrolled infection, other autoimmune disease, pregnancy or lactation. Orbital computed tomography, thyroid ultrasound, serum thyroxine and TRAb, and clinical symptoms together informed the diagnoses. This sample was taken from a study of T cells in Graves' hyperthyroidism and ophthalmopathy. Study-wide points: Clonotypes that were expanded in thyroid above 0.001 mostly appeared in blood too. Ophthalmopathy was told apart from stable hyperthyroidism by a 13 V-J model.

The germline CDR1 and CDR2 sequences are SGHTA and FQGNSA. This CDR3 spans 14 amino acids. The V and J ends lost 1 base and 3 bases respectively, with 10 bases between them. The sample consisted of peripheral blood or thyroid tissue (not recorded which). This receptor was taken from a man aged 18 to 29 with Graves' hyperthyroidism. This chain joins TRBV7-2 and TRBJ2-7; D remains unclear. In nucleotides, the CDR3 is TGTGCCAGCAGCTTAGTCGCTTTCCACTACGAGCAGTACTTC. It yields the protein CASSLVAFHYEQYF.